A single sample gave rise to the 7 T cell receptor beta chains below, sequenced in a study of blood T cell repertoires in COVID-19. Profiling relied on immunoSEQ multiplex PCR, and the TCRdb table lists in-frame clones only, not all of them. This sample has about 330,000 clones; roughly 87% occur once, and the top ten carry just over 9.5%. The sequenced sample was peripheral blood. The receptors come from a young man with COVID-19, enrolled during active disease.

The CDR3 protein is CASRYAGTVSYEQYF. In nucleotides, the CDR3 is TGCGCCAGCAGATATGCCGGGACAGTCTCCTACGAGCAGTACTTC. This chain joins TRBV5-1 and TRBJ2-7; 7 nucleotides line up with TRBD1. The CDR3 extends over 15 amino acids. V gave up 5 bases and J gave up 0 bases; unmatched junction bases: 8. Per germline, CDR1 SGHRS and CDR2 YFSETQ.

The chain couples TRBV3-1 (or the pseudogene TRBV3-2) to TRBJ2-1, with 13 positions matching TRBD2. Germline V gene lookup returns CDR1 LGHDT and CDR2 YNNKEL (reference sequence). The CDR3 spans 19 residues. The V gene end was trimmed by 2 bases and the J gene end by 8 bases; junction bases not matched to a gene: 15. The CDR3 DNA follows: TGTGCCAGCAGCCAATACCAAACTAGCGGGAGGGCCGCTCTAGATGAGCAGTTCTTC. Protein product: CASSQYQTSGRAALDEQFF.

This clone was seen ten or more times. The J gene is TRBJ2-7, the V gene TRBV12-3 or TRBV12-4; TRBD1 is a possible D gene (5 bases). This CDR3 contains 13 residues. Trimming pared 4 bases from V and 7 bases from J, leaving 14 bases between. For the CDR3, the DNA is TGTGCCAGCAGTTCGACAGTTTCGGGTGAGCAGTACTTC. Translated: CASSSTVSGEQYF.

This clone has a count of ten or more. The chain recombines TRBV7-2 with TRBJ1-6; D remains unclear. CDR3 length: 14 residues. CDR1 is SGHTA and CDR2 is FQGNSA in the germline V gene. The V gene lost 5 bases and the J gene lost 9 bases, with 14 bases spanning the gap. CDR3: CASSPNFQVSPLHF. CDR3 in DNA: TGTGCCAGCAGCCCCAACTTTCAGGTTTCACCCCTCCACTTT.

V and J are TRBV18 and TRBJ1-3, with TRBD1 as a possible D gene (5 bases). Germline V lookup: CDR1 KGHSH, CDR2 LQKENI. V was shortened by 2 bases and J by 0 bases, with 11 bases between the two germline ends. This CDR3 spans 16 amino acids. CDR3 in amino acids: CASSPITGSSGNTIYF. Written as DNA, the CDR3 is TGTGCCAGCTCACCAATCACAGGTTCCTCTGGAAACACCATATATTTT.

The chain couples TRBV19 to TRBJ2-2; D gene unclear. The CDR3 is 14 residues long. Per germline, CDR1 LNHDA and CDR2 SQIVND (reference sequence). V gave up 7 bases and J gave up 2 bases, with 11 bases separating them. The CDR3 nucleotides read TGTGCCAGTATTGTACAGCAAAACACCGGGGAGCTGTTTTTT. As protein: CASIVQQNTGELFF. The whole variable domain, remainder taken from reference TRBV19 and TRBJ2-2, is DGGITQSPKYLFRKEGQNVTLSCEQNLNHDAMYWYRQDPGQGLRLIYYSQIVNDFQKGDIAEGYSVSREKKESFPLTVTSAQKNPTAFYLCASIVQQNTGELFFGEGSRLTVL.

The chain employs TRBV21-1 and TRBJ1-2. TRBV21-1 represents a pseudogene. The CDR3 has 15 amino acids. The CDR3 DNA is TGTGCCAGCAGCAAGTCGCCGGTTGGAGACTATGGCTACACCTTC. Protein sequence: CASSKSPVGDYGYTF.